This T cell receptor (beta chain) comes out of a study of OX40 agonist ivuxolimab in advanced cancers. Study in general: The patients' treatment was ivuxolimab, an agonistic anti-OX40 (CD134) antibody. The dose of intravenous ivuxolimab that patients received every 2 weeks ranged from 0.01 to 10 mg/kg. The study, taken as a whole, reports: Average numbers of expanded clones were greater in CD8+ T cells than in CD4+.

Comments on this clone: The antigen remains unidentified. Other DNA sequences from this sample encode an identical CDR3 as well.

Method: immunoSEQ multiplex PCR; TCRdb's copy keeps in-frame clones and lacks some. Seen here are 20,000 to 30,000 clones, over 80% observed once, and the top ten hold 6.5% to 9.5%. V lost 2 bases and J lost 0, with 7 bases in between. From germline, CDR1 is MNHEY and CDR2 SMNVEV (reference sequence). The CDR3 runs to 14 residues. Patients were excluded for autoimmune disease history or systemic immunosuppression. The material was CD4+ or CD8+ T cells sorted from blood, obtained in a trial of the OX40 agonist ivuxolimab. The receptor was derived from an adult with an advanced solid tumor such as melanoma, head and neck, liver or kidney cancer. The chain joins TRBV27 to TRBJ1-1; weak D call: TRBD1 (6 bases). The CDR3, as DNA: TGTGCCAGCAGTTTAACAGGGATGAACACTGAAGCTTTCTTT. Residues: CASSLTGMNTEAFF.